This is a list of T cell receptor beta chains from one sample in a study of blood T cell repertoires in COVID-19. Using immunoSEQ multiplex PCR, the repertoire was profiled, and TCRdb retains in-frame clones only, with some absent. The sample shows fewer than 300,000 clones, around 86% of them seen only once. What was sequenced was peripheral blood. Every receptor here comes from a woman in her 40s who had recovered from COVID-19. CDR3s include the opening cysteine and the closing phenylalanine or tryptophan. The D gene is left open where the match is weak. Clone size, where shown, is once, few, many, or a class for clones that have expanded.

j_gene: TRBJ2-3
abundance: -
d_gene: TRBD2
v_gene: TRBV7-2
CDR3nt: TGTGCCAGCAGCGTAGGCGGGGGGGGTACGCAGTATTTT
CDR3aa: CASSVGGGGTQYF

j_gene: TRBJ1-6
abundance: -
d_gene: TRBD1
v_gene: TRBV4-1
CDR3nt: TGCGCCAGCAGCCGGAGCACCACATCGGGACAGGAGAATTCACCCCTCCACTTT
CDR3aa: CASSRSTTSGQENSPLHF

j_gene: TRBJ2-1
abundance: -
d_gene: TRBD1
v_gene: TRBV5-6
CDR3nt: TGTGCCAGCAGCTTGGGGGACAGGGGCCTGGTGGAGCAGTTCTTC
CDR3aa: CASSLGDRGLVEQFF

j_gene: TRBJ1-4
abundance: -
d_gene: -
v_gene: TRBV18
CDR3nt: TGTGCCAGCTCACCACCGACCGGGGTTAATGAAAAACTGTTTTTT
CDR3aa: CASSPPTGVNEKLFF

j_gene: TRBJ2-6
abundance: -
d_gene: -
v_gene: TRBV5-1
CDR3nt: TGCGCCAGCAGCTTGGACAGGAGCTCTGGGGCCAACGTCCTGACTTTC
CDR3aa: CASSLDRSSGANVLTF

j_gene: TRBJ2-5
abundance: -
d_gene: -
v_gene: TRBV20-1
CDR3nt: TGCAGTCCAGGGGATCAAGAGACCCAGTACTTC
CDR3aa: CSPGDQETQYF

j_gene: TRBJ1-4
abundance: -
d_gene: TRBD1
v_gene: TRBV18
CDR3nt: TGTGCCAGCTCACCGAACAGGGGCGGTGAAAAACTGTTTTTT
CDR3aa: CASSPNRGGEKLFF

j_gene: TRBJ2-7
abundance: -
d_gene: -
v_gene: TRBV7-9
CDR3nt: TGTGCCAGCAGCTTAGTCATCCCCTACGAGCAGTACTTC
CDR3aa: CASSLVIPYEQYF

j_gene: TRBJ2-2
abundance: -
d_gene: -
v_gene: TRBV7-8
CDR3nt: TGTGCCAGCAGCTTAGCCGGAGGCAGCGCGAACACCGGGGAGCTGTTTTTT
CDR3aa: CASSLAGGSANTGELFF

j_gene: TRBJ2-1
abundance: -
d_gene: TRBD2
v_gene: TRBV5-4
CDR3nt: TGTGCCAGCAGCACCTCAACCGCGGGGGGGGCCTCGGGTGAGCAGTTCTTC
CDR3aa: CASSTSTAGGASGEQFF

j_gene: TRBJ2-7
abundance: once
d_gene: -
v_gene: TRBV30
CDR3nt: TGTGCCTGGCAAAGGTTCGGCAGGGTCCCCGAGCAGTACTTC
CDR3aa: CAWQRFGRVPEQYF

j_gene: TRBJ1-4
abundance: -
d_gene: -
v_gene: TRBV19
CDR3nt: TGTGCCAGTAGTTTCGGGAGTGGTGCAACTAATGAAAAACTGTTTTTT
CDR3aa: CASSFGSGATNEKLFF

j_gene: TRBJ1-1
abundance: -
d_gene: -
v_gene: TRBV2
CDR3nt: TGTGCCAGCAACGGGTACCGCACTGAAGCTTTCTTT
CDR3aa: CASNGYRTEAFF

j_gene: TRBJ2-2
abundance: -
d_gene: TRBD1
v_gene: TRBV7-8
CDR3nt: TGTGCCAGCTTCGGGACAGCTCGGCCCGGGGAGCTGTTTTTT
CDR3aa: CASFGTARPGELFF